The following is a T cell receptor (beta chain) sequence with its context. Its antigen is as yet unknown. Trimming cost V 3 bases and J 5 bases, with 11 bases left between them. Germline V lookup: CDR1 MGHRA, CDR2 YSYEKL. The CDR3 loop spans 13 amino acids. Extracted RNA was reverse transcribed, and the resulting cDNA served as sequencing template. Method: immunoSEQ multiplex PCR; TCRdb's copy keeps in-frame clones and lacks some. The top ten hold about 4.5% of the sample, which has about 140,000 clones, around 55% seen once. This entry is derived from a study of CD8+ T cells in alopecia areata. General study findings and limits: Sequence data from scalp samples additionally include resident alphabeta T cells of normal skin. Compared with normal scalp, lesional scalp had higher clonality and more expanded CD8+ clones.

Sequencing was done on a sample of CD4+ T cells sorted from blood. The chain recombines TRBV4-1 with TRBJ2-7, with D possibly matching TRBD2 (5 bases). The sequence was obtained from a human donor in good health. The CDR3 sequence: CASSHKSGNEQYF. The CDR3 region has the DNA TGCGCCAGCAGCCATAAGTCGGGAAACGAGCAGTACTTC.